This T cell receptor (beta chain) was profiled in a study of liver allograft versus peripheral blood T cells. Study overall: Repertoires of T cell receptors in transplanted livers were compared with recipients' peripheral blood repertoires.

This clonotype is medium-sized in the sample. TCRdb passed the reads through MiXCR, listing each CDR3 protein once. The profile shows around 9,100 distinct CDR3 sequences, approximately 15% of them singletons. Germline CDR1 is SGHDN and CDR2 is FVKESK. V dropped 4 bases and J dropped 7 bases, with 8 bases sitting between them. The CDR3 length is 11 residues. The genes are TRBV14 and TRBJ2-7; a weak D match, TRBD2 (5 bases). This receptor was taken from a human patient who had a liver transplant. A share of the T cells may be of graft donor origin. The CDR3: CASSRGVEQYF. The CDR3 DNA sequence: TGTGCCAGCAGCCGGGGAGTGGAGCAGTACTTC.